This T cell receptor beta chain was sequenced in a study of blood T cell repertoires in COVID-19. Study at large: Researchers got acute and convalescent COVID-19 samples from the United States, Italy and Spain. Sources were T cells, B-cell-depleted T cells, or PBMCs; the material itself was cDNA or gDNA.

Trimming cost V 5 bases and J 2 bases, with 10 bases left between them. Germline CDR1 and CDR2: SNHLY and FYNNEI. The CDR3 is 13 amino acids. Some clones are missing from TCRdb's copy, which holds only in-frame ones; the method was immunoSEQ multiplex PCR. The repertoire holds nearly 25,000 clones, with about 91% as singletons. The chain couples TRBV2 to TRBJ2-7; weak D call: TRBD2 (5 bases). The receptor was isolated from a man between 65 and 85 years old with active COVID-19. Sample: peripheral blood. The CDR3 loop is CASSSGFAYEQYF. The CDR3 DNA reads as TGTGCCAGCAGTTCGGGATTTGCCTACGAGCAGTACTTC.